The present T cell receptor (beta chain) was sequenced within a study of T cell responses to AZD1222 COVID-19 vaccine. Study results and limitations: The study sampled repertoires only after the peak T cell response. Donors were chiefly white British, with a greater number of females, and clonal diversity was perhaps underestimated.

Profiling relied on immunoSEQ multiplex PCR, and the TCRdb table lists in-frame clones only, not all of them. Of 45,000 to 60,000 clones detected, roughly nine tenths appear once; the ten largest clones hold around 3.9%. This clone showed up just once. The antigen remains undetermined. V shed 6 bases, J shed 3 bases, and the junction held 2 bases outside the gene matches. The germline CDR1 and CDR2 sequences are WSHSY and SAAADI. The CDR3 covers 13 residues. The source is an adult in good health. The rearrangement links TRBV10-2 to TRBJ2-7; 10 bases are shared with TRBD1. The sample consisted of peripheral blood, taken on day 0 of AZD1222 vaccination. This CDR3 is CASRGQGVYEQYF. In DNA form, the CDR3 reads TGCGCCAGCAGAGGACAGGGGGTCTACGAGCAGTACTTC.